The sequence of this TCR beta chain was determined in a study of monozygotic twins with cystic fibrosis. Across the study: Three micrograms of fragmented DNA underwent approximately 15 PCR cycles for library preparation.

The study's findings and limits: J usage was most co-twin-similar in 8 of 16 pairs, V in 13. Median Simpson clonality of roughly 0.0093 suggested naive T cells predominated.

Concerning this clone: Antigen specificity is unknown.

Some clones are missing from TCRdb's copy, which holds only in-frame ones; the method was immunoSEQ multiplex PCR. The sample includes 25,000 or so clones, 90% of them seen just once. The clonotype originates from a girl aged 2 to 9 with cystic fibrosis. The sequencing sample was made of blood.

The CDR3 region is CASSLELRAYEQYF. The CDR3 DNA reads TGTGCCAGCAGCTTAGAACTCCGCGCCTACGAGCAGTACTTC. The V and J genes are TRBV7-2 and TRBJ2-7; D remains ambiguous. The germline V gene has CDR1 SGHTA and CDR2 FQGNSA. The CDR3 spans 14 residues. Trimming took 1 base from V and 2 from J, leaving 9 bases between them.